This TCR beta chain was captured in a study of cytomegalovirus exposure and HLA in healthy donors. At the level of the study: A prior analysis found 90 million to 120 million unique TCR beta sequences from approximately 200 million T cells.

It was with 60 Vbeta and 13 Jbeta primers that the PCR ran. The method was immunoSEQ multiplex PCR; TCRdb's version includes in-frame clones alone and lacks a portion of them. The repertoire table contains 200,000 to 250,000 clones. V dropped 8 bases and J dropped 7; count of bases not matched to a gene: 11. CDR1 MNHEY and CDR2 SVGAGI come from the germline V gene. CDR3 size: 14 residues. The receptor was isolated from a girl aged 2 to 9 in good health and CMV-seropositive. The V call is TRBV6-5, the J call TRBJ2-5; the match to TRBD2 covers 9 bases. The sample comprised PBMCs. Here the CDR3 reads CASGLAGEMGTQYF. The CDR3 region has the DNA TGTGCCAGCGGTTTAGCGGGAGAAATGGGGACCCAGTACTTC.